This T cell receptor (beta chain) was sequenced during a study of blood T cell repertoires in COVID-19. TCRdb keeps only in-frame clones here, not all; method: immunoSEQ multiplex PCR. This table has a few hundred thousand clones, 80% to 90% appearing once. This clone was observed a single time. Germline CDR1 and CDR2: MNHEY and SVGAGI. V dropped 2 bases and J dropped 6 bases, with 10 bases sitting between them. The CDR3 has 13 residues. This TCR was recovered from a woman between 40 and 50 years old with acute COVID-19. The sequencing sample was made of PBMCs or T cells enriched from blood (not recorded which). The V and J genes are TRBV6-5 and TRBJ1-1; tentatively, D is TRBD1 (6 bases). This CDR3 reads CASSYQGSAEAFF. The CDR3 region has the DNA TGTGCCAGCAGTTACCAGGGGTCGGCTGAAGCTTTCTTT.